The clone carrying this T cell receptor (beta chain) was counted a few times. TCRdb's table, derived via immunoSEQ multiplex PCR, lists solely in-frame clones and lacks some. The table lists about 98,000 clones, 70% to 90% of them singletons. The record originates from a study of a mutant IDH1 vaccine in newly diagnosed glioma. Germline CDR1 is SNHLY and CDR2 is FYNNEI. Trimming removed 5 bases from V and 7 bases from J; junction bases left unmatched: 5. This CDR3 is 13 amino acids long. Time point denoted: baseline, week 1 (first vaccination visit). The treatment denotes: pre-vaccination baseline after standard-of-care therapy.

The gene calls are TRBV2 and TRBJ1-1; TRBD1 aligns across 9 bases. The origin of this receptor is a woman in her forties or fifties with glioma. The source was PBMCs, collected from a glioma patient treated with radiotherapy, temozolomide or both. CDR3 residues: CASSTTGGHEAFF. The DNA of the CDR3 is TGTGCCAGCAGTACAACAGGGGGCCATGAAGCTTTCTTT.